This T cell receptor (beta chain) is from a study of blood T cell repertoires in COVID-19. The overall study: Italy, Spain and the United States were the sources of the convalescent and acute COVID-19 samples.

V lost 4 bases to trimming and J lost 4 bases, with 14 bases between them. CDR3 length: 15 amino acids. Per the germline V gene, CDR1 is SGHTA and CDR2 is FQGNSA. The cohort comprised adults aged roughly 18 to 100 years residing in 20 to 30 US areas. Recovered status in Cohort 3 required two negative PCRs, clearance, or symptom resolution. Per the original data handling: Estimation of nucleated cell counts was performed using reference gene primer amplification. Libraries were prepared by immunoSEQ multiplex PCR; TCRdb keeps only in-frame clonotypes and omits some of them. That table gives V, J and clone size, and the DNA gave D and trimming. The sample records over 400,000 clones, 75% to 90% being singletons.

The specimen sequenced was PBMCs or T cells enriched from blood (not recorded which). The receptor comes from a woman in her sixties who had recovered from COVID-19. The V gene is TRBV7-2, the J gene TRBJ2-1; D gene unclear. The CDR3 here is CASSSSSITYNEQFF. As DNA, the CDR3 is TGTGCCAGCAGCTCGTCCTCTATAACTTACAATGAGCAGTTCTTC.